The entry below gives a single T cell receptor beta chain sequence along with its context. Its antigen is as yet unknown. The CDR3 sequence is 13 residues long. V lost 3 bases, J lost 8 bases, and 12 bases lay in between. Germline CDR1 and CDR2: SGDLS and YYNGEE. In the authors' workflow: Filtering differed, since immunoSEQ gave only junction sequences and no quality scores. Sequenced by immunoSEQ multiplex PCR; TCRdb stores in-frame clones only, minus some. V and J calls and clone size are those listed in that table; D and trimming were worked out from the DNA. The repertoire holds 950,000 to 1,100,000 clones, more than 65% seen once, with over 1.3% in the top ten. The sample is drawn from a study of shared clonotypes between healthy human individuals. On the study more broadly: The study enrolled a couple of women and a few men aged 18 to 49.

Study observations and caveats: Clonotypes that were shared across a handful of donors made up around 5% of naive CD4 clonotypes.

The sample consisted of memory CD4+ T cells sorted from blood. Indicated subset: CD45RA-negative fraction. The chain couples TRBV9 to TRBJ2-1, with unresolved D. This TCR came from a man between 18 and 35 years old in good health. CDR3 DNA sequence: TGTGCCAGCAGCGCGCAACAAAGCGATGAGCAGTTCTTC. It codes for CASSAQQSDEQFF.